This T cell receptor beta chain was observed in a study of a mutant IDH1 vaccine in newly diagnosed glioma. About the research overall: An approximately 62% male, approximately 40% female split and a mean age of about 44 years characterized treated patients.

Comment on this clone: Its antigen remains unknown.

The CDR3 covers 18 residues. CDR1 and CDR2 (germline): MNHNS, SASEGT. V lost 4 bases, J lost 0 bases, and 19 bases lay in between. Libraries were prepared by immunoSEQ multiplex PCR; TCRdb keeps only in-frame clonotypes and omits some of them. The sample holds about 40,000 clones, about 83% seen once. Described time point: week 11, during vaccination. Vaccine doses each comprised 300 ug of mutant IDH1 20-mer peptide, with topical imiquimod. The chain combines TRBV6-1 with TRBJ1-5; no definite D call. Here the sequenced sample was PBMCs, taken from a glioma patient whose treatment included an IDH1 peptide vaccine. The clonotype was recovered from a middle-aged man with glioma. The CDR3, as DNA: TGTGCCAGCAGTGCCGCGGGGTCATCCAAGGGTAGCAATCAGCCCCAGCATTTT. It specifies CASSAAGSSKGSNQPQHF.